This TCR beta chain emerged from a study of identifying expanded T cells in peripheral blood. General observations from the study: Over about two and four weeks, about 15 and 19 clones changed, versus approximately 1.2 between replicates.

TCRdb's table, derived via immunoSEQ multiplex PCR, lists solely in-frame clones and lacks some. Of about 52,000 clones in the sample, approximately 79% are singletons; the top ten hold 13% to 15%. With respect to this clone: The antigen remains unidentified.

The V segment lost 1 base and the J segment 3 bases; nucleotides outside the gene matches: 6. This CDR3 is built from 16 residues. CDR1 is SGHNT, CDR2 YENEEA, per germline. During the collection period, no donor immune events like infections were recorded. Sequencing was performed on blood. This receptor was identified in a person between 18 and 69 years old in good health. V and J are TRBV11-3 and TRBJ2-1; 7 bases agree with TRBD1. CDR3 residues: CASSLGRQGSYNEQFF. The DNA of the CDR3 is TGTGCCAGCAGCTTAGGACGACAGGGAAGCTACAATGAGCAGTTCTTC.